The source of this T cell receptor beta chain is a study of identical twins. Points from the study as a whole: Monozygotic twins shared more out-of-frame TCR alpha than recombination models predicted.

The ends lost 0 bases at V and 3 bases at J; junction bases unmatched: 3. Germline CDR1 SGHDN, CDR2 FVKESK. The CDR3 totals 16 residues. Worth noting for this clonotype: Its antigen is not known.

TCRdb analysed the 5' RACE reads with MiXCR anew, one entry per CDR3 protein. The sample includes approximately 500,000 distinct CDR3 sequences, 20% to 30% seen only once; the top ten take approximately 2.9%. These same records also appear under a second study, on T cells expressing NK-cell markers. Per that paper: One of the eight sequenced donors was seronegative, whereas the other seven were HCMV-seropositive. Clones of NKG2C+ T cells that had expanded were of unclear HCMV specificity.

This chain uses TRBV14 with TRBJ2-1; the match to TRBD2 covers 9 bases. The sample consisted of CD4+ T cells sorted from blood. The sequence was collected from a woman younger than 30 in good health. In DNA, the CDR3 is TGTGCCAGCAGCCAAGAACTGACTAGCGGCTACAATGAGCAGTTCTTC. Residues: CASSQELTSGYNEQFF.